In its sample, the clone carrying this TCR beta chain was seen a few times. Per the germline V gene, CDR1 is SGDLS and CDR2 is YYNGEE. The CDR3 consists of 16 residues. Trimming took 4 bases from V and 4 from J; bases not matched to a gene: 7. For TCRbeta, the library was prepared with unique molecular identifiers. TCRdb re-analysed the PCR reads in MiXCR, keeping a single row per CDR3 protein. This sample has some 550,000 distinct CDR3 sequences, with approximately 20% found just once. These data belong to a study of T-cell reconstitution after alpha-beta-depleted transplantation in children. The chain combines TRBV9 with TRBJ2-3, with TRBD2 identical over 12 bases. Sequencing was performed on PBMCs from the stem cell graft donor, taken from the stem cell graft. The sequence was obtained from a human donor who donated a stem cell graft to a child with acute lymphoblastic leukemia. Here the CDR3 reads CASSPSLAGGADTQYF. As DNA, the CDR3 is TGTGCCAGCAGCCCGTCCCTAGCGGGAGGGGCAGATACGCAGTATTTT.